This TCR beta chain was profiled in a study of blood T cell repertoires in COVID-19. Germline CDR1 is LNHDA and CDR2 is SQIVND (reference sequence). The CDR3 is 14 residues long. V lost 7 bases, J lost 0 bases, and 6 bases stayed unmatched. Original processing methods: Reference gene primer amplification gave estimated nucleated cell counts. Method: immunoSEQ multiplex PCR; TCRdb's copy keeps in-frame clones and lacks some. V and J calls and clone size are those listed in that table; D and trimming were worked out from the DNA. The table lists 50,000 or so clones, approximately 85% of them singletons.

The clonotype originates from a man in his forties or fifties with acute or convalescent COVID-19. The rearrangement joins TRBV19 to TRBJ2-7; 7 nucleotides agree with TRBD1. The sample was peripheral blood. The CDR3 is CASKGTGDSYEQYF. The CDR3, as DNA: TGTGCCAGTAAAGGAACAGGGGACTCCTACGAGCAGTACTTC.